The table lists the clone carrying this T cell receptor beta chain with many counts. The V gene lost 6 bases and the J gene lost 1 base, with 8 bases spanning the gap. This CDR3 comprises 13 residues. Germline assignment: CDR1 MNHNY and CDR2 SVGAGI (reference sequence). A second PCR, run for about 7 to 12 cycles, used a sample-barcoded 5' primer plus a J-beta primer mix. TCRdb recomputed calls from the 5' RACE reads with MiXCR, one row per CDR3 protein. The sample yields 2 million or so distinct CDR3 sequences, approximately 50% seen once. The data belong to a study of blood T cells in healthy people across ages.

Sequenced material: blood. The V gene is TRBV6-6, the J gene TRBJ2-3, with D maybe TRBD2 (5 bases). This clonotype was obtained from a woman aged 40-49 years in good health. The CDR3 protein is CASRPRGTDTQYF. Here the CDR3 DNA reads TGTGCCAGCAGGCCGAGGGGCACAGATACGCAGTATTTT.